The rows below give T cell receptor beta chains drawn from one sample of a study of blood T cell repertoires in COVID-19. TCRdb keeps only in-frame clones here, not all; method: immunoSEQ multiplex PCR. The sample yields fewer than 350,000 clones, roughly 93% seen once. The sequenced sample was PBMCs or T cells enriched from blood (not recorded which). These receptors were taken from a woman in her forties with acute COVID-19. Both conserved end residues are part of each CDR3. The D gene is left open where the match is weak. A clone size is listed for some rows: how often the clone was seen (once, few, many), or a class if it is expanded.

d_call: TRBD1
j_call: TRBJ2-2
v_call: TRBV5-6
clone_size: .
cdr3_aa: CASSSTGARTPGELFF
cdr3_nt: TGTGCCAGCAGCTCGACAGGGGCCCGGACACCGGGGGAGCTGTTTTTT

d_call: .
j_call: TRBJ1-3
v_call: TRBV28
clone_size: .
cdr3_aa: CASQLGSGGLSRNTIYF
cdr3_nt: TGTGCCAGTCAACTTGGGAGCGGGGGTCTATCCCGAAACACCATATATTTT

d_call: TRBD2
j_call: TRBJ2-3
v_call: TRBV7-3
clone_size: .
cdr3_aa: CASSPGTSSNVGTQYF
cdr3_nt: TGTGCCAGCAGCCCAGGGACTAGTTCGAACGTGGGTACGCAGTATTTT

d_call: .
j_call: TRBJ1-4
v_call: TRBV7-9
clone_size: .
cdr3_aa: CASSRTGPTNEKLFF
cdr3_nt: TGTGCCAGCAGCAGAACAGGGCCAACTAATGAAAAACTGTTTTTT

d_call: TRBD2
j_call: TRBJ2-2
v_call: TRBV4-2
clone_size: .
cdr3_aa: CASSQDTSGGNTGELFF
cdr3_nt: TGTGCCAGCAGCCAAGACACTAGCGGGGGTAACACCGGGGAGCTGTTTTTT

d_call: .
j_call: TRBJ2-7
v_call: TRBV6-1
clone_size: .
cdr3_aa: CASSEAQTRQEQYF
cdr3_nt: TGTGCCAGCAGTGAAGCGCAGACTCGACAGGAGCAGTACTTC

d_call: .
j_call: TRBJ1-1
v_call: TRBV24-1
clone_size: .
cdr3_aa: CATIEHRNTEAFF
cdr3_nt: TGTGCCACCATCGAACACCGGAACACTGAAGCTTTCTTT

d_call: TRBD1
j_call: TRBJ2-1
v_call: TRBV19
clone_size: .
cdr3_aa: CASSGQGGNEQFF
cdr3_nt: TGTGCCAGTAGCGGACAGGGTGGCAATGAGCAGTTCTTC

d_call: .
j_call: TRBJ2-3
v_call: TRBV2
clone_size: .
cdr3_aa: CASSGSTDTQYF
cdr3_nt: TGTGCCAGCAGCGGGTCCACAGATACGCAGTATTTT

d_call: TRBD2
j_call: TRBJ2-5
v_call: TRBV4-1
clone_size: .
cdr3_aa: CASSPGGPGETQYF
cdr3_nt: TGCGCCAGCAGCCCGGGGGGGCCGGGAGAGACCCAGTACTTC

d_call: .
j_call: TRBJ1-5
v_call: TRBV18
clone_size: few
cdr3_aa: CASSPRMTEPQHF
cdr3_nt: TGTGCCAGCTCACCAAGGATGACAGAGCCCCAGCATTTT

d_call: TRBD2
j_call: TRBJ2-1
v_call: TRBV7-9
clone_size: .
cdr3_aa: CASSLSWREGRNEQFF
cdr3_nt: TGTGCCAGCAGCTTATCGTGGCGGGAGGGGCGCAATGAGCAGTTCTTC

d_call: TRBD1
j_call: TRBJ1-2
v_call: TRBV4-2
clone_size: .
cdr3_aa: CASSQDQGAGYTF
cdr3_nt: TGTGCCAGCAGCCAAGACCAGGGGGCAGGCTACACCTTC

d_call: .
j_call: TRBJ1-1
v_call: TRBV3-1/TRBV3-2
clone_size: .
cdr3_aa: CASSQDSRTGNTEAFF
cdr3_nt: TGTGCCAGCAGCCAAGATAGCCGGACGGGAAACACTGAAGCTTTCTTT

d_call: TRBD2
j_call: TRBJ2-1
v_call: TRBV5-1
clone_size: .
cdr3_aa: CASSLGSGTSAYNEQFF
cdr3_nt: TGCGCCAGCAGCTTGGGCTCCGGGACTAGCGCTTACAATGAGCAGTTCTTC

d_call: .
j_call: TRBJ1-2
v_call: TRBV18
clone_size: .
cdr3_aa: CASSVDGYGYTF
cdr3_nt: TGTGCCAGCTCCGTCGACGGGTATGGCTACACCTTC

d_call: TRBD2
j_call: TRBJ2-2
v_call: TRBV2
clone_size: .
cdr3_aa: CASSGLAGTGGELFF
cdr3_nt: TGTGCCAGCAGCGGACTAGCGGGAACGGGCGGGGAGCTGTTTTTT

d_call: TRBD1
j_call: TRBJ2-7
v_call: TRBV11-3
clone_size: .
cdr3_aa: CASSATTGGGYEQYF
cdr3_nt: TGTGCCAGCAGCGCCACGACAGGGGGCGGCTACGAGCAGTACTTC

d_call: TRBD2
j_call: TRBJ2-3
v_call: TRBV5-1
clone_size: .
cdr3_aa: CASSLGTSGLTDTQYF
cdr3_nt: TGCGCCAGCAGCCTGGGGACTAGCGGACTCACAGATACGCAGTATTTT

d_call: .
j_call: TRBJ1-2
v_call: TRBV15
clone_size: .
cdr3_aa: CATTASGNYGYTF
cdr3_nt: TGTGCCACCACCGCTTCAGGAAACTATGGCTACACCTTC

d_call: TRBD2
j_call: TRBJ2-7
v_call: TRBV28
clone_size: .
cdr3_aa: CASSPSRRGEYEQYF
cdr3_nt: TGTGCCAGCAGTCCTTCCCGGCGGGGGGAATACGAGCAGTACTTC

d_call: .
j_call: TRBJ2-3
v_call: TRBV29-1
clone_size: .
cdr3_aa: CSVPNWTGDTQYF
cdr3_nt: TGCAGCGTCCCCAACTGGACTGGGGATACGCAGTATTTT

d_call: TRBD2
j_call: TRBJ2-7
v_call: TRBV7-8
clone_size: once
cdr3_aa: CASSLATSGRYEQYF
cdr3_nt: TGTGCCAGCAGCTTAGCTACTAGCGGGAGATACGAGCAGTACTTC

d_call: .
j_call: TRBJ1-2
v_call: TRBV6-5
clone_size: .
cdr3_aa: CASSLEGGGYTF
cdr3_nt: TGTGCCAGCAGCCTAGAGGGCGGTGGCTACACCTTC

d_call: TRBD1
j_call: TRBJ1-1
v_call: TRBV4-3
clone_size: .
cdr3_aa: CASSQGPGTGSEAFF
cdr3_nt: TGCGCCAGCAGCCAAGGCCCCGGGACAGGGTCGGAAGCTTTCTTT

d_call: .
j_call: TRBJ1-3
v_call: TRBV9
clone_size: .
cdr3_aa: CASSVSLGGTGNTIYF
cdr3_nt: TGTGCCAGCAGCGTATCCCTCGGAGGGACTGGAAACACCATATATTTT

d_call: .
j_call: TRBJ2-2
v_call: TRBV14
clone_size: once
cdr3_aa: CASSQSGVGELFF
cdr3_nt: TGTGCCAGCAGCCAATCAGGGGTCGGGGAGCTGTTTTTT

d_call: .
j_call: TRBJ2-1
v_call: TRBV11-3
clone_size: .
cdr3_aa: CASSSRGSEQFF
cdr3_nt: TGTGCCAGCAGCAGCAGGGGTAGTGAGCAGTTCTTC